These 21 T cell receptor beta chains were sequenced from one sample in a study of T cells in Graves' hyperthyroidism and ophthalmopathy. RNA transcripts were the template for amplifying TCR beta CDR3 regions. When the TCR CDR3 underwent first-round RT-PCR, the HTBI primer set was used. MiXCR, applied by TCRdb to the multiplex PCR reads, yields one record per CDR3 protein. The sample has around 690,000 distinct CDR3 sequences; roughly 17% are singletons. Sequenced input: blood. The receptors were gathered from a man aged 45-60 years with Graves' hyperthyroidism.

In its sample, this clonotype was seen many times. The J gene is TRBJ1-1, the V gene TRBV7-3; D is possibly TRBD1 (5 bases). V lost 6 bases and J 5 bases, leaving 19 bases between the germline ends. This CDR3 spans 15 amino acids. The germline CDR1 and CDR2 sequences are SGHTA and FQGTGA. CDR3 amino acids: CASRFRDGRTTEAFF. Here the CDR3 DNA reads TGTGCCAGCAGATTTCGGGACGGCCGAACGACTGAAGCTTTCTTT. The full variable domain, rest sourced from reference TRBV7-3 and TRBJ1-1, is GAGVSQTPSNKVTEKGKYVELRCDPISGHTALYWYRQSLGQGPEFLIYFQGTGAADDSGLPNDRFFAVRPEGSVSTLKIQRTERGDSAVYLCASRFRDGRTTEAFFGQGTRLTVV.

This clonotype occurred many times. This CDR3 reads CASSLVSGRNEQYF. DNA for the CDR3: TGCGCCAGCAGCTTGGTGAGTGGGAGGAACGAGCAGTACTTC. The chain has TRBV5-1 and TRBJ2-7, with D possibly TRBD2 on 6 matching bases. The V end lost 0 bases, the J end lost 5 bases, and 12 bases lay between the germline ends. CDR3 length equals 14 residues. Germline CDR1 reads SGHRS; CDR2 reads YFSETQ.

This clonotype has a count of ten or more. The chain recombines TRBV5-1 with TRBJ2-7; D perhaps matches TRBD1 (5 bases). Germline CDR1 reads SGHRS; CDR2 reads YFSETQ. The CDR3 has 14 residues. V gave up 7 bases and J gave up 4 bases, with 18 bases separating them. CDR3 bases: TGCGCCAGCCAACGTAGGGGCTTCGAGTACGAGCAGTACTTC. Its translation: CASQRRGFEYEQYF.

A few counts support this clonotype. The chain carries TRBV3-1 and TRBJ2-7, with 7 bases matching TRBD1. Germline values: CDR1 LGHDT, CDR2 YNNKEL (reference sequence). This CDR3 spans 15 amino acids. The trim removed 1 base at V and 2 bases at J, leaving 5 bases unmatched. The CDR3 loop reads CASSQGTGNTYEQYF. DNA for the CDR3: TGTGCCAGCAGCCAAGGGACAGGAAACACCTACGAGCAGTACTTC.

This clonotype was picked up a small number of times. The gene calls are TRBV28 and TRBJ2-1, with 15 bases that match TRBD2. The CDR3 runs to 15 residues. Germline V CDR1 and CDR2: MDHEN, SYDVKM. With 6 bases clipped from V and 8 bases from J, the junction kept 5 bases outside the gene matches. As DNA, the CDR3 is TGTGCCAGCAGCTGGACTAGCGGGAGGGCATATGAGCAGTTCTTC. Protein: CASSWTSGRAYEQFF.

Points on this clonotype: A much more abundant neighbour one base away suggests this may be a read error. This chain links TRBV2 with TRBJ1-2; tentative D call: TRBD1 (5 bases). Germline assignment: CDR1 SNHLY and CDR2 FYNNEI. CDR3 size: 14 residues. CDR3 bases: TGTGCCAGCAGTGTCGGGGGGACCGGGTATGGCTGCACCTTC. Protein: CASSVGGTGYGCTF.

This clonotype was seen more than once but under ten times. The chain combines TRBV2 with TRBJ1-2, with D perhaps TRBD1 (6 bases). The V gene's germline CDR1 is SNHLY and CDR2 FYNNEI. V lost 5 bases and J 3 bases, leaving 13 bases between the germline ends. CDR3 length equals 14 residues. The DNA of the CDR3 is TGTGCCAGCAGTCGGGGTGGGGGCGACTATGGCTACACCTTC. Amino acids: CASSRGGGDYGYTF.

As regards this clonotype: One junction end does not reproduce the germline sequence, and a read error may be involved. The chain employs TRBV13 and TRBJ1-1; D is undetermined. This CDR3 has 14 residues. Germline CDR1 and CDR2: PRHDT and FYEKMQ (reference sequence). DNA of the CDR3: TGTGCCAGCAGCCCCTGGGGATTGTACACTGAAGCTTCCTTT. It specifies CASSPWGLYTEASF.

This clonotype appeared many times. The J gene is TRBJ1-2, the V gene TRBV12-3 or TRBV12-4; 9 nucleotides line up with TRBD1. CDR3 size: 14 residues. V lost 4 bases, J lost 2 bases, and 2 bases stayed unmatched. The CDR3 coding sequence is TGTGCCAGCAGTTGGGACAGGGCAAACTATGGCTACACCTTC. This codes for CASSWDRANYGYTF.

The V call is TRBV11-2, the J call TRBJ2-1; 9 nucleotides agree with TRBD2. Germline CDR1 is SGHAT and CDR2 is FQNNGV. There are 14 residues in the CDR3. Trimming took 3 bases from V and 10 from J; bases not matched to a gene: 7. CDR3 bases: TGTGCCAGCAGCTTGGTAGCGGGAGCTGAAGAGCAGTTCTTC. This sequence encodes CASSLVAGAEEQFF. Variable domain in full (rest from reference TRBV11-2 and TRBJ2-1): EAGVAQSPRYKIIEKRQSVAFWCNPISGHATLYWYQQILGQGPKLLIQFQNNGVVDDSQLPKDRFSAERLKGVDSTLKIQPAKLEDSAVYLCASSLVAGAEEQFFGPGTRLTVL.

The V and J genes are TRBV9 and TRBJ1-2, with TRBD1 matching 8 bases. CDR1 is SGDLS, CDR2 YYNGEE, per germline. The CDR3 loop spans 15 amino acids. The ends lost 3 bases at V and 4 bases at J; junction bases unmatched: 8. The CDR3 spells CASSASDREGYGYTF. The CDR3, as DNA: TGTGCCAGCAGCGCATCGGACAGGGAGGGCTATGGCTACACCTTC.

This clonotype came up many times. This chain links TRBV19 with TRBJ2-7; 11 bases align to TRBD1. The CDR3 is 16 amino acids. Germline-derived CDR1 and CDR2 are LNHDA and SQIVND (reference sequence). V dropped 3 bases and J dropped 4; count of bases not matched to a gene: 8. The CDR3 DNA is TGTGCCAGTAGTATGCCCTTAGGGACAGGGGGATACGAGCAGTACTTC. Amino acid sequence: CASSMPLGTGGYEQYF.

This clonotype was observed a handful of times. The gene calls are TRBV18 and TRBJ2-2, with D perhaps TRBD1 (5 bases). CDR1 KGHSH and CDR2 LQKENI come from the germline V gene. The CDR3 totals 16 residues. V was clipped by 2 bases and J by 2 bases, with 12 bases between them. CDR3 in DNA: TGTGCCAGCTCACCAGACAGCCTGAGAAACACCGGGGAGCTGTTTTTT. Residues: CASSPDSLRNTGELFF.

This clonotype has just a few counts. The rearrangement links TRBV28 to TRBJ1-5; D is ambiguous. This CDR3 comprises 14 residues. Germline-derived CDR1 and CDR2 are MDHEN and SYDVKM. The ends were cut back, 10 bases at V and 1 base at J, with 14 bases in the middle. CDR3 DNA sequence: TGTGCCACCCAAGACGGGGAAAGCAATCAGCCCCAGCATTTT. Its protein product is CATQDGESNQPQHF.

This clonotype was counted a few times. The rearrangement joins TRBV29-1 to TRBJ2-7; 9 bases map to TRBD1. Germline V gene sequence: CDR1 SQVTM, CDR2 ANQGSEA. This CDR3 is built from 16 residues. Unmatched junction bases numbered 7, after V lost 1 base and J lost 0 bases. In DNA form, the CDR3 reads TGCAGCGTTGAAGGGACTGGACAGGGGAGCTCCTACGAGCAGTACTTC. Translated, it gives CSVEGTGQGSSYEQYF.

The chain is built from TRBV28 and TRBJ2-7; 10 bases agree with TRBD2. CDR1 MDHEN and CDR2 SYDVKM come from the germline V gene. Trimming at V came to 3 bases and at J to 4 bases, leaving 9 bases not matched to a gene. There are 16 residues in the CDR3. The DNA of the CDR3 is TGTGCCAGCAGTTTCCCCCCTAGCGGGAGTGATTACGAGCAGTACTTC. Amino acids: CASSFPPSGSDYEQYF.

This clonotype was picked up a small number of times. The chain combines TRBV29-1 with TRBJ1-4; 7 nucleotides align to TRBD1. Per the germline V gene, CDR1 is SQVTM and CDR2 is ANQGSEA. The CDR3 has 12 amino acids. The CDR3 is CSAGQADEKLFF. The CDR3 bases are TGCAGTGCCGGACAGGCCGATGAAAAACTGTTTTTT.

The chain combines TRBV19 with TRBJ2-1; 8 nucleotides match TRBD2. Germline-derived CDR1 and CDR2 are LNHDA and SQIVND (reference sequence). V was pared by 5 bases and J by 1 base, with 4 bases of the junction left unmatched. The CDR3 covers 15 residues. CDR3 bases: TGTGCCAGTAGTCCCCGGGGGGGGTCCTACAATGAGCAGTTCTTC. It specifies CASSPRGGSYNEQFF.

In the case of this clonotype: Its ends do not fully match the called genes, so a read error is possible. The genes are TRBV9 and TRBJ2-2; D unclear. Germline V gene lookup returns CDR1 SGDLS and CDR2 YYNGEE. This CDR3 spans 14 amino acids. DNA for the CDR3: TGTGTCAGCAGCTCCAAGTTGAACACCGGGGAGCTGTTTTTT. This sequence encodes CVSSSKLNTGELFF.

This rearrangement joins TRBV10-3 to TRBJ2-2, with 7 positions matching TRBD1. The CDR3 length is 15 residues. V was clipped by 4 bases and J by 0 bases; unmatched bases: 2. Germline V CDR1 and CDR2: ENHRY, SYGVKD. The DNA for the CDR3 is TGTGCCATCAGTGGGGACAGCTCGAACACCGGGGAGCTGTTTTTT. This encodes CAISGDSSNTGELFF.

In this sample, this clonotype turned up a few times. The V call is TRBV5-1, the J call TRBJ2-3; TRBD1 is a possible D gene (6 bases). Germline V CDR1 and CDR2: SGHRS, YFSETQ. The CDR3 covers 15 residues. Trimming cost V 0 bases and J 4 bases, with 12 bases left between them. The CDR3 protein is CASSLVGADPDTQYF. The DNA for the CDR3 is TGCGCCAGCAGCTTGGTGGGGGCGGACCCAGATACGCAGTATTTT.